The 20 T cell receptor beta chains below were found in one sample sequenced in a study of CD8+CD57+ T cells in acquired aplastic anemia. In patients chosen for sequencing, flow cytometry had shown CD8+CD57+ cell expansion. Both TCR beta VDJ combination and CDR3 sequence profiling were carried out. Genomic DNA was the template for this profiling. MiXCR was run by TCRdb on the reads, yielding one entry per CDR3 protein. Of some 200,000 distinct CDR3 sequences listed, less than 60% were seen once; the top ten hold about 9.7%. The source material was sorted CD4+, CD8+, or CD8+CD57+ T cells (not recorded which) from PBMCs. The receptors shown here come from a human donor with aplastic anemia.

There are many counts of this clonotype. The chain uses TRBV7-2 and TRBJ1-1; D gene uncertain. CDR3 length equals 15 residues. Germline V gives CDR1 SGHTA, CDR2 FQGNSA. Trimming took 2 bases from V and 7 from J, leaving 17 bases between them. In DNA, the CDR3 is TGTGCCAGCAGCTTACTCGGACGGCTCAGTGATGAAGCTTTCTTT. It encodes CASSLLGRLSDEAFF.

This clonotype occurred a few times. This chain connects TRBV9 to TRBJ2-2; D possibly corresponds to TRBD1 (6 bases). V dropped 5 bases and J dropped 8 bases, with 10 bases sitting between them. CDR3 length: 12 amino acids. From germline, CDR1 is SGDLS and CDR2 YYNGEE. CDR3 in amino acids: CASSVGTGELFF. The CDR3 DNA sequence: TGTGCCAGCAGTGTTGGGACAGGGGAGCTGTTTTTT.

The J gene is TRBJ1-2, the V gene TRBV6-2 or TRBV6-3; D may be TRBD1 (5 bases). V shed 1 base and J shed 4 bases, with 22 bases lying between them. Germline V gives CDR1 MNHEY, CDR2 SVGEGT. CDR3 length: 18 amino acids. CDR3 residues: CASSYYPTGTRHVYGYTF. For the CDR3, the DNA is TGTGCCAGCAGTTACTACCCCACTGGGACTCGCCACGTCTATGGCTACACCTTC.

This chain links TRBV20-1 with TRBJ2-2; D is undetermined. The V gene lost 6 bases and the J gene lost 7 bases, with 9 bases spanning the gap. This CDR3 is built from 11 residues. Germline values: CDR1 DFQATT, CDR2 SNEGSKA (reference sequence). Here the CDR3 reads CSASRLGELFF. In DNA, the CDR3 is TGCAGTGCCTCCAGGCTCGGGGAGCTGTTTTTT.

This clonotype has a count of ten or more. The chain is built from TRBV19 and TRBJ2-5, with 16 positions matching TRBD2. The CDR3 runs to 18 residues. Trimming at V came to 4 bases and at J to 7 bases, leaving 12 bases not matched to a gene. Germline V gene data show CDR1 as LNHDA and CDR2 as SQIVND (reference sequence). The CDR3 loop is CASSRGDRGTSGRVTQYF. CDR3 in DNA: TGTGCCAGTAGTAGAGGAGACAGGGGGACTAGCGGGAGGGTGACCCAGTACTTC.

This clonotype was observed at least ten times. The chain links TRBV11-3 to TRBJ2-2; D may be TRBD1 (5 bases). Germline V gene sequence: CDR1 SGHNT, CDR2 YENEEA. This CDR3 is 15 amino acids long. V was pared by 5 bases and J by 3 bases, with 13 bases between. Here the CDR3 reads CASSLRQRYTGELFF. The DNA of the CDR3 is TGTGCCAGCAGCCTAAGACAGAGGTACACCGGGGAGCTGTTTTTT.

The chain links TRBV30 to TRBJ1-5; D is uncertain. From germline, CDR1 is GTSNPN and CDR2 SVGIG (reference sequence). This CDR3 is built from 13 residues. V gave up 3 bases and J gave up 1 base, with 7 bases separating them. The CDR3 spells CAWSGNSNQPQHF. The CDR3 DNA sequence: TGTGCCTGGAGCGGGAACAGCAATCAGCCCCAGCATTTT. Full variable domain (rest looked up from reference TRBV30 and TRBJ1-5): SQTIHQWPATLVQPVGSPLSLECTVEGTSNPNLYWYRQAAGRGLQLLFYSVGIGQISSEVPQNLSASRPQDRQFILSSKKLLLSDSGFYLCAWSGNSNQPQHFGDGTRLSIL.

In its sample, this clonotype was seen a few times. The rearrangement joins TRBV7-1 to TRBJ2-1; TRBD2 matches 14 bases. TRBV7-1 is marked as an open reading frame, function uncertain. Trimming took 2 bases from V and 7 from J; bases not matched to a gene: 13. The CDR3 sequence is 19 residues long. The CDR3 nucleotides are TGTGCCAGCAGCTCAACAAGGAGCCGACTAGCGGGAGGGCCAAATGAGCAGTTCTTC. The encoded protein is CASSSTRSRLAGGPNEQFF.

The V and J genes are TRBV29-1 and TRBJ1-1; 8 bases agree with TRBD1. Losses at the gene ends were 5 bases for V and 8 bases for J; bases not matched to a gene: 7. The germline V gene encodes CDR1 SQVTM and CDR2 ANQGSEA. This CDR3 spans 12 amino acids. CDR3 DNA sequence: TGCAGCGTTCGGTACCGGGACAGGGAAGCTTTCTTT. Protein product: CSVRYRDREAFF.

The rearrangement uses TRBV24-1 and TRBJ2-3; D is perhaps TRBD2 (6 bases). Trimming took off 2 bases at V and 0 bases at J, with 11 bases between the two ends. Germline V gene data show CDR1 as KGHDR and CDR2 as SFDVKD. The CDR3 consists of 16 residues. The CDR3 sequence: CATSDSSLASTDTQYF. In DNA, the CDR3 is TGTGCCACCAGTGATTCGTCTCTAGCGAGCACAGATACGCAGTATTTT.

In its sample, this clonotype was seen many times. The rearrangement joins TRBV4-2 to TRBJ2-7; 9 bases are a match to TRBD2. The CDR3 runs to 15 residues. The junction had 3 bases not matched to a gene; V was cut back by 0 bases and J by 3 bases. Germline CDR1 is LGHNA and CDR2 is YNFKEQ. For the CDR3, the DNA is TGTGCCAGCAGCCAAGATAGCGGGGGAAACTACGAGCAGTACTTC. The encoded protein is CASSQDSGGNYEQYF.

The chain combines TRBV2 with TRBJ2-1, with D unresolved. The CDR3 loop spans 11 amino acids. V shed 5 bases and J shed 9 bases, with 8 bases lying between them. CDR1 SNHLY and CDR2 FYNNEI come from the germline V gene. This chain's CDR3 is CASSPQGEQFF. The CDR3 DNA is TGTGCCAGCAGTCCGCAAGGTGAGCAGTTCTTC.

The chain is built from TRBV10-3 and TRBJ2-5; 8 nucleotides align to TRBD1. The CDR3 consists of 14 residues. The junction had 12 bases not matched to a gene; V was cut back by 10 bases and J by 5 bases. Germline V gene data show CDR1 as ENHRY and CDR2 as SYGVKD. This CDR3 reads CASSRGRFGETQYF. The DNA for the CDR3 is TGTGCCAGCAGCAGGGGGCGATTCGGGGAGACCCAGTACTTC.

DNA of the CDR3: TGCAGTGCTCAGGCGGGACAGGGCTACGAGCAGTACTTC. Protein: CSAQAGQGYEQYF. The V and J genes are TRBV20-1 and TRBJ2-7; 9 bases are a match to TRBD1. V shed 5 bases and J 3 bases; nucleotides not matched to a gene: 5. The CDR3 runs 13 residues. The germline V gene encodes CDR1 DFQATT and CDR2 SNEGSKA (reference sequence).

In regard to this clonotype: This CDR3 fails to terminate in the conserved phenylalanine or tryptophan, so it likely reflects a read error. The V call is TRBV5-1, the J call TRBJ2-1; TRBD2 agrees at 8 bases. The CDR3 spans 15 residues. The germline CDR1 and CDR2 sequences are SGHRS and YFSETQ. V lost 0 bases and J lost 9; bases outside the gene matches: 8. CDR3 sequence: CASSLGGLVMSEQFC. The CDR3 DNA is TGCGCCAGCAGCTTGGGGGGACTAGTGATGAGTGAGCAGTTCTGC.

The rearrangement joins TRBV15 to TRBJ2-7; D not resolved. The CDR3 has 15 amino acids. V was cut by 5 bases and J by 2 bases, with 16 bases left in between. Germline values: CDR1 LNHNV, CDR2 YYDKDF (reference sequence). CDR3 region: CATSLNPINTYEQYF. CDR3 in DNA: TGTGCCACCAGCTTAAATCCAATTAACACCTACGAGCAGTACTTC.

The chain links TRBV2 to TRBJ1-5, with D possibly being TRBD1 (6 bases). V shed 7 bases and J shed 2 bases, with 9 bases lying between them. The CDR3 is made up of 13 amino acids. From germline, CDR1 is SNHLY and CDR2 FYNNEI. The CDR3 DNA follows: TGTGCCAGCAAGGACAGTGGCAATCAGCCCCAGCATTTT. Its translation is CASKDSGNQPQHF.

J is TRBJ1-1 and V is TRBV29-1; the D is unclear. Germline CDR1 SQVTM, CDR2 ANQGSEA. The CDR3 consists of 18 residues. The V end lost 2 bases, the J end lost 6 bases, and 28 bases lay between the germline ends. In DNA, the CDR3 is TGCAGCGTTGAATTGGCTCGCCCTTCCGGGAGGAATTGGGCTGAAGCTTTCTTT. Translated, it gives CSVELARPSGRNWAEAFF.

The chain employs TRBV29-1 and TRBJ2-7; D remains unclear. Germline V gene lookup returns CDR1 SQVTM and CDR2 ANQGSEA. Trimming removed 2 bases from V and 2 bases from J, with 10 bases in between. The CDR3 is 13 amino acids. CDR3 sequence reads: CSVETTGTYEQYF. DNA of the CDR3: TGCAGCGTTGAAACGACGGGTACCTACGAGCAGTACTTC.

A remark on this clonotype: One base away lies a much larger clone, so this may be a sequencing read error. The chain's CDR3 is CASSVGPADLTDTQYF. The CDR3, as DNA: TGCGCCAGCAGCGTGGGACCAGCGGACTTAACAGATACGCAGTATTTT. This rearrangement joins TRBV5-1 to TRBJ2-3; tentatively, D is TRBD1 or TRBD2 (5 bases each). The CDR3 has 16 amino acids. Germline V lookup: CDR1 SGHRS, CDR2 YFSETQ. Trimming took off 4 bases at V and 3 bases at J, with 18 bases between the two ends.